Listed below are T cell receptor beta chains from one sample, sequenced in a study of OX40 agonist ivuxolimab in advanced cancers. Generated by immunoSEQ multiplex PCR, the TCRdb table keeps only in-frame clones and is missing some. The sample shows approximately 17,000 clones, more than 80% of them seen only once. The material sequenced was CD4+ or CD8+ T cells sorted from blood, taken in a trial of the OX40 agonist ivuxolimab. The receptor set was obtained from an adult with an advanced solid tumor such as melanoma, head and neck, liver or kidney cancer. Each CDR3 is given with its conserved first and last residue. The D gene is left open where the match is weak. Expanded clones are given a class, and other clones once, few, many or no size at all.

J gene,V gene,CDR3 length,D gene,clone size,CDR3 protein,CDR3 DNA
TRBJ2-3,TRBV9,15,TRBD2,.,CASSVGAGGADTQYF,TGTGCCAGCAGCGTAGGAGCGGGAGGCGCAGATACGCAGTATTTT
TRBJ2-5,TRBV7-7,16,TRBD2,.,CASSSTTSGRAETQYF,TGTGCCAGCAGCTCCACGACTAGCGGGAGGGCGGAGACCCAGTACTTC
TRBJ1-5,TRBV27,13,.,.,CASSSTGARAQHF,TGTGCCAGCAGTTCCACGGGGGCTCGGGCCCAGCATTTT
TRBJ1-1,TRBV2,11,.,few,CACREYTEAFF,TGTGCCTGCCGGGAGTACACTGAAGCTTTCTTT
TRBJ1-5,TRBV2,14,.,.,CASSDRYSNQPQHF,TGTGCCAGCAGTGACAGGTATAGCAATCAGCCCCAGCACTTT
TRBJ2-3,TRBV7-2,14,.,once,CASTERSYTDTQYF,TGTGCCAGCACCGAGCGGTCCTATACAGATACGCAGTATTTT
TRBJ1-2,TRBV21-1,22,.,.,CASSKALRQGTFRYYTYYGYTF,TGTGCCAGCAGCAAAGCCCTCAGACAAGGCACCTTTCGGTATTACACCTACTATGGCTACACCTTC
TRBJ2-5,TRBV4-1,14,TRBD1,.,CASSQRQGGETQYF,TGCGCCAGCAGCCAACGACAGGGTGGGGAGACCCAGTACTTC
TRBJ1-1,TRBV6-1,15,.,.,CASSEFGGMNTEAFF,TGTGCCAGCAGTGAATTCGGCGGAATGAACACTGAAGCTTTCTTT
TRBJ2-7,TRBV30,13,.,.,CAWSVQGAYEQYF,TGTGCCTGGAGTGTACAGGGAGCCTACGAGCAGTACTTC
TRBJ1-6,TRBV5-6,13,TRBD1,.,CASSPTGFAPLHF,TGTGCCAGCAGCCCGACAGGGTTCGCGCCCCTCCACTTT
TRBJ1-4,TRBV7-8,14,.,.,CASSPKTGYEKLFF,TGTGCCAGCAGTCCCAAGACCGGTTATGAAAAACTGTTTTTT
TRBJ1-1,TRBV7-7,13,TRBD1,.,CASSTTGGTEAFF,TGTGCCAGCAGCACCACAGGGGGCACTGAAGCTTTCTTT
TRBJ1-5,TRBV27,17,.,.,CASSLYANINSNQPQHF,TGTGCCAGCAGTTTATACGCAAACATCAATAGCAATCAGCCCCAGCATTTT
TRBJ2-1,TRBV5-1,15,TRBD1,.,CASSLGDRGNNEQFF,TGCGCCAGCAGCTTGGGAGACAGGGGGAACAATGAGCAGTTCTTC